Listed here are 18 T cell receptor beta chains from one sample, sequenced in a study of blood T cell repertoires in COVID-19. Assay: immunoSEQ multiplex PCR; the TCRdb copy retains only in-frame clones and omits some. The sample yields roughly 200,000 clones, less than 90% seen once. Sequenced sample: peripheral blood. These receptors were obtained from a woman of 80 years or more with active or convalescent COVID-19.

This sequence joins TRBV10-3 and TRBJ2-1; 7 bases match TRBD2. V shed 7 bases and J 10 bases; nucleotides not matched to a gene: 7. The CDR3 has 12 residues. CDR1 ENHRY and CDR2 SYGVKD come from the germline V gene. The CDR3 DNA is TGTGCCATCAAGGGACCAGCGGGGGAGCAGTTCTTC. The encoded protein is CAIKGPAGEQFF.

V and J are TRBV11-3 and TRBJ1-1; perhaps TRBD1 as D (5 bases). From germline, CDR1 is SGHNT and CDR2 YENEEA. The CDR3 covers 13 residues. V lost 5 bases, J lost 5 bases, and 12 bases lay in between. CDR3 nucleotides: TGTGCCAGCAGCCCGACCAGGGTGACTGAAGCTTTCTTT. Its translation is CASSPTRVTEAFF.

The chain uses TRBV19 and TRBJ2-3; TRBD2 is a possible D gene (6 bases). Germline loops: CDR1 LNHDA, CDR2 SQIVND (reference sequence). This CDR3 contains 17 residues. V lost 7 bases and J 1 base, leaving 21 bases between the germline ends. This CDR3 is CASTFGLAQYGTDTQYF. CDR3 coding DNA: TGTGCCAGTACCTTTGGCCTAGCGCAGTACGGCACAGATACGCAGTATTTT.

There are a few counts of this clone. The CDR3 region has the DNA TGTGCCAGCAGCTTAGCTTCTAGCGGGGAGGGGCAGTATTTT. Its protein is CASSLASSGEGQYF. The chain has TRBV7-9 and TRBJ2-3; 9 bases align to TRBD2. This CDR3 region has 14 residues. The J segment lost 11 bases and the V segment lost 0 bases, leaving 6 bases of the junction unmatched. The germline V gene has CDR1 SEHNR and CDR2 FQNEAQ (reference sequence).

The J gene is TRBJ2-3, the V gene TRBV10-3; TRBD2 agrees at 11 bases. This CDR3 region has 16 residues. CDR1 is ENHRY and CDR2 is SYGVKD in the germline V gene. The V segment lost 6 bases and the J segment 0 bases; nucleotides outside the gene matches: 5. The chain's CDR3 is CAISKGTSGSTDTQYF. Written as DNA, the CDR3 is TGTGCCATCAGCAAAGGGACTAGCGGAAGCACAGATACGCAGTATTTT.

The CDR3 DNA follows: TGCGCCAGCAGCTTGGGGCAGGGATATGAAAAACTGTTTTTT. Amino acids: CASSLGQGYEKLFF. The J gene is TRBJ1-4, the V gene TRBV5-1; D is possibly TRBD1 (5 bases). Trimming shortened V by 0 bases and J by 6 bases, and 9 bases separated the two germline ends. Germline values: CDR1 SGHRS, CDR2 YFSETQ. The CDR3 length is 14 residues.

The chain joins TRBV5-5 to TRBJ2-7, with D hard to call. Per the germline V gene, CDR1 is SGHKS and CDR2 is YYEKEE (reference sequence). The CDR3 extends over 13 amino acids. V lost 3 bases and J 2 bases, leaving 9 bases between the germline ends. DNA of the CDR3: TGTGCCAGCAGCTCGCCCGGTCCCTACGAGCAGTACTTC. This gives the protein CASSSPGPYEQYF.

A single count supports this clone. The chain links TRBV28 to TRBJ2-7; TRBD1 matches at 9 bases. Germline CDR1 MDHEN, CDR2 SYDVKM. This CDR3 spans 14 amino acids. With V trimmed by 6 bases and J by 6 bases, 9 bases remained unmatched. CDR3 protein: CASRTGQGHREQYF. The CDR3 bases are TGTGCCAGCAGGACGGGACAGGGACATCGCGAGCAGTACTTC.

The rearrangement uses TRBV5-5 and TRBJ2-5; 7 bases are shared with TRBD1. The V and J ends lost 3 bases and 5 bases, in that order; junction bases with no gene match: 10. This CDR3 is built from 15 residues. Per germline, CDR1 SGHKS and CDR2 YYEKEE (reference sequence). The CDR3 DNA follows: TGTGCCAGCAGCTCCGGGACAGCGGCAGGGGAGACCCAGTACTTC. Its protein is CASSSGTAAGETQYF. Full variable domain (remainder filled in from reference TRBV5-5 and TRBJ2-5): DAGVTQSPTHLIKTRGQQVTLRCSPISGHKSVSWYQQVLGQGPQFIFQYYEKEERGRGNFPDRFSARQFPNYSSELNVNALLLGDSALYLCASSSGTAAGETQYFGPGTRLLVL.

The chain has TRBV14 and TRBJ1-2; 10 nucleotides align to TRBD1. CDR3 length equals 16 residues. The V and J ends lost 3 bases and 7 bases, in that order; junction bases with no gene match: 11. The germline CDR1 and CDR2 sequences are SGHDN and FVKESK. The CDR3 bases are TGTGCCAGCAGCCAGGGGGACAGGGGTGGGCTTCGTGGCTACACCTTC. Its protein product is CASSQGDRGGLRGYTF.

Details on this clone: The junction does not match germline at one end; this may be a read error. This chain joins TRBV7-7 and TRBJ2-5, with 7 bases fitting TRBD1. Germline CDR1 SSHAT, CDR2 FNYEAQ (reference sequence). The CDR3 has 17 amino acids. This chain's CDR3 is CASSLGHSQGHQETQYF. The CDR3 nucleotides are TGTGCTAGCAGCTTAGGCCACTCACAGGGGCACCAAGAGACCCAGTACTTC.

The chain links TRBV5-1 to TRBJ2-7; D may be TRBD1 (6 bases). Germline V gene lookup returns CDR1 SGHRS and CDR2 YFSETQ. The ends were cut back, 2 bases at V and 1 base at J, with 7 bases in the middle. CDR3 length equals 13 residues. The CDR3 region is CASSFGQSYEQYF. CDR3 bases: TGCGCCAGCAGCTTCGGACAGTCCTACGAGCAGTACTTC.

This chain joins TRBV6-2 or TRBV6-3 and TRBJ2-2; the match to TRBD2 covers 9 bases. The germline V gene has CDR1 MNHEY and CDR2 SVGEGT. The CDR3 is 18 residues long. Trimming cost V 0 bases and J 4 bases; bases outside gene matches: 9. CDR3 protein: CASSYSTRGGRGTGELFF. The CDR3 DNA reads as TGTGCCAGCAGTTACTCGACGCGGGGGGGCCGGGGCACCGGGGAGCTGTTTTTT.

This clone was seen a handful of times. The chain links TRBV25-1 to TRBJ1-6; maybe TRBD1 (5 bases). The CDR3 totals 13 residues. Germline V gene lookup returns CDR1 MGHDK and CDR2 SYGVNS. The germline V and J ends were trimmed by 3 bases and 8 bases, with 8 bases remaining between them. This CDR3 is CASSDWGDSPLHF. CDR3 nucleotides: TGTGCCAGCAGTGATTGGGGGGATTCACCCCTCCACTTT.

The chain uses TRBV5-6 and TRBJ2-2; 8 bases fit TRBD1. J gave up 3 bases and V 0 bases, and 10 bases lay outside the gene matches. This CDR3 spans 18 amino acids. Looked up from germline, CDR1 is SGHDT and CDR2 is YYEEEE. CDR3 amino acids: CASSLGTGKDSYTGELFF. CDR3 DNA: TGTGCCAGCAGCTTGGGGACAGGGAAGGACTCGTACACCGGGGAGCTGTTTTTT.

CDR3 DNA: TGTGCCAGCAGCGATGTAACCGGGACTAGCGGGATTCGGACCCAGTACTTC. Protein product: CASSDVTGTSGIRTQYF. The chain has TRBV7-8 and TRBJ2-5; 13 bases fit TRBD2. V trimming: 5 bases; J trimming: 7 bases; junction bases outside the gene matches: 13. Germline assignment: CDR1 SGHVS and CDR2 FQNEAQ. This CDR3 contains 17 residues.

This rearrangement joins TRBV27 to TRBJ2-7, with 8 bases that match TRBD1. Germline-derived CDR1 and CDR2 are MNHEY and SMNVEV (reference sequence). V lost 5 bases and J lost 4; bases outside the gene matches: 7. The CDR3 loop spans 14 amino acids. The CDR3 sequence: CASSAPRDRYEQYF. The CDR3, as DNA: TGTGCCAGCAGTGCCCCCCGGGACAGGTACGAGCAGTACTTC.

This clone has a handful of counts. The CDR3 loop reads CASAGGYQETQYF. In DNA form, the CDR3 reads TGTGCCAGCGCGGGGGGGTACCAAGAGACCCAGTACTTC. The genes are TRBV6-5 and TRBJ2-5, with 9 bases identical to TRBD2. Germline values: CDR1 MNHEY, CDR2 SVGAGI. This CDR3 is 13 amino acids long. J was trimmed by 0 bases and V by 8 bases; bases with no gene match: 1.